A selection of T cell receptor beta chains follows, all from one sample in a study of cytomegalovirus exposure and HLA in healthy donors. TCRdb's table, derived via immunoSEQ multiplex PCR, lists solely in-frame clones and lacks some. Of under 150,000 clones listed, 80% were seen once; the top ten hold approximately 2%. The sequenced sample was PBMCs. These receptors were obtained from a young man in good health and CMV-seronegative. Each CDR3 is given with its conserved first and last residue. D genes are given only for firm matches. Some rows have no size entry. The others give once, few or many, or a class for an expanded clone.

j_gene	v_gene	d_gene	abundance	CDR3nt	CDR3aa
TRBJ1-6	TRBV6-5	-	few	TGTGCCAGCAAAGAAGACAGTAACCGAATTTCACCCCTCCACTTT	CASKEDSNRISPLHF
TRBJ2-1	TRBV5-1	TRBD2	few	TGCGCCAGCAAGTCCCTAGCGGGAGGAAGCAATGAGCAGTTCTTC	CASKSLAGGSNEQFF
TRBJ2-3	TRBV7-8	TRBD2	once	TGTGCCAGCAGCTTCCGAGAACTAGCGGCCATCACAGATACGCAGTATTTT	CASSFRELAAITDTQYF
TRBJ2-1	TRBV14	-	-	TGTGCCAGCAGCCAAGTGGGCGCGGGGAATTACAATGAGCAGTTCTTC	CASSQVGAGNYNEQFF
TRBJ2-7	TRBV19	TRBD2	-	TGTGCCAGTAGTATAGCGGGGGGGCCGTACTACGAGCAGTACTTC	CASSIAGGPYYEQYF
TRBJ1-2	TRBV15	-	-	TGTGCCACCAGCGGAGACAGCAACTATGGCTACCCCTTC	CATSGDSNYGYPF
TRBJ1-5	TRBV5-1	-	-	TGCGCCGGACAAGGCAATCAGCCCCAGCATTTT	CAGQGNQPQHF
TRBJ2-7	TRBV2	-	once	TGTGCCAGCACGAGGGAGCGTAGCTCCTACGAGCAGTACTTC	CASTRERSSYEQYF
TRBJ1-5	TRBV27	TRBD1	-	TGTGCCAGCAGTTTATCATCCCATTGGAGGGACAGGGGGTACCAGCCCCAGCATTTT	CASSLSSHWRDRGYQPQHF
TRBJ2-1	TRBV6-6	TRBD2	-	TGTGCCAGCAGTCCTAGCGGGGGGTTGAACAATGAGCAGTTCTTC	CASSPSGGLNNEQFF
TRBJ1-5	TRBV28	-	-	TGTGCCAGCAGTTTTCCTAGTCAGCCCCAGCATTTT	CASSFPSQPQHF
TRBJ2-7	TRBV7-2	-	-	TGTGCCAGCAGCTTACTCGGGGAGAGGTCCTACGAGCAGTACTTC	CASSLLGERSYEQYF
TRBJ2-7	TRBV6-1	-	few	TGTGCCAGCAGTGCCACTAGCAAAGGCACCTACGAGCAGTACTTC	CASSATSKGTYEQYF
TRBJ1-1	TRBV5-1	-	medium-sized	TGCGCCAGCAGCCCGGGACACCCGAACGCTGAAGCTTTCTTT	CASSPGHPNAEAFF
TRBJ1-2	TRBV4-1	-	once	TGCGCCAGCAGCCAAGTACAGGGTTGGGACTATGGCTACACCTTC	CASSQVQGWDYGYTF
TRBJ1-1	TRBV10-3	-	-	TGTGCCATACGTGAGGACAGAGACACTGAAGCTTTCTTT	CAIREDRDTEAFF
TRBJ2-2	TRBV30	-	-	TGTGCCTGGAGTACAGGCTTCGCGAACACCGGGGAGCTGTTTTTT	CAWSTGFANTGELFF
TRBJ1-2	TRBV28	TRBD1	-	TGTGCCAGCAGTTCTCCAGGGGGCAGTGCGGGAAACCCCTTC	CASSSPGGSAGNPF
TRBJ1-1	TRBV29-1	-	-	TGCAGCGTTGTAGAGAGTGGGGCTCAGGGGTCCGGGTGTGAAGCTTTCTTT	CSVVESGAQGSGCEAFF
TRBJ2-3	TRBV2	-	-	TGTGCCAGCAGTGGAACCTCGGGGGGCCAGGCGCAGTATTTT	CASSGTSGGQAQYF
TRBJ2-6	TRBV27	TRBD1	-	TGTGCCAGCTCCCGGACAGGGGCCCCCTCTGGGGCCAACGTCCTGACTTTC	CASSRTGAPSGANVLTF
TRBJ2-1	TRBV6-5	TRBD2	-	TGTGCCAGCGTAGCGGGGGGACCCTACAATGAGCAGTTCTTC	CASVAGGPYNEQFF
TRBJ1-4	TRBV5-1	-	few	TGCGCCAGCAGCTTGGGATCTCGGGGGGAGGAAAAACTGTTTTTT	CASSLGSRGEEKLFF
TRBJ1-1	TRBV4-1	-	-	TGCGCCAGCAGCCAACAGCGTGATGCTAGGGGAAGAGCTTTCTTT	CASSQQRDARGRAFF
TRBJ2-3	TRBV6-1	-	-	TGTGCCAGCAACATTAACAGGGCAGATACGCAGTATTTT	CASNINRADTQYF
TRBJ2-1	TRBV7-8	-	-	TGTGCCAGCAGAGGGATACAGGGTAGCGATGAGCAGTTCTTC	CASRGIQGSDEQFF
TRBJ2-7	TRBV15	TRBD2	once	TGTGCCACCAGCAGAGATCAAACTAGCGAGTACGAGCAGTACTTC	CATSRDQTSEYEQYF
TRBJ1-1	TRBV4-1	-	-	TGCGCCAGCAGCCAAGATATGAACAGGGTGAGCACTGAAGCTTTCTTT	CASSQDMNRVSTEAFF
TRBJ2-5	TRBV5-6	-	-	TGTGCCAGCAGCTTGCCCGGGACACGGGGACAAGAGACCCAGTACTTC	CASSLPGTRGQETQYF
TRBJ2-7	TRBV5-4	TRBD1	-	TGTGCCAGCAGCCCCCAGACAGGGGAGGTTTACGAGCAGTACTTC	CASSPQTGEVYEQYF
TRBJ1-1	TRBV5-4	-	-	TGTGCCAGCAGCAAAACGGTGCGGACATCGAACACTGAAGCTTTCTTT	CASSKTVRTSNTEAFF
TRBJ1-4	TRBV7-9	-	-	TGTGCCAGCAGCTTAGGAGTGGCCAGAGACACAACTAATGAAAAACTGTTTTTT	CASSLGVARDTTNEKLFF
TRBJ2-7	TRBV10-2	TRBD1	-	TGCGCCAGCAGTAGATCAGGGGGCAACGCCGTTACCTACGAGCAGTACTTC	CASSRSGGNAVTYEQYF
TRBJ2-5	TRBV2	TRBD1	once	TGTGCCAGCAGTGAAAGAGGGGGCCAGGAGACCCAGTACTTC	CASSERGGQETQYF
TRBJ2-7	TRBV11-2	-	-	TGTGCCAGCAGCTTAGCGGGTCTCTTTTACGAGCAGTACTTC	CASSLAGLFYEQYF
TRBJ1-4	TRBV21-1	-	-	TGTGCCAGCCAGGGACAGCATGGGAAACTGTTTTTT	CASQGQHGKLFF
TRBJ2-1	TRBV7-6	TRBD2	-	TGTGCCAGCAGCCCCAAGGCTAGCGGGGGGTTGTACAATGAGCAGTTCTTC	CASSPKASGGLYNEQFF
TRBJ1-2	TRBV9	-	-	TGTGCCAGCAATTCCGGGACAAATGGCTACACCTTC	CASNSGTNGYTF
TRBJ2-2	TRBV9	-	-	TGTGCCAGCAGCGTCCAACAGTTGGTCACCGGGGAGCTGTTTTTT	CASSVQQLVTGELFF
TRBJ1-2	TRBV2	-	once	TGTGCCAGCAGTGGAGGCACGGGGTATGGCTACACCTTC	CASSGGTGYGYTF
TRBJ1-1	TRBV10-3	TRBD1	few	TGTGCCATCAGTCCCGGGACAGGGATTTTGGAAACTGAAGCTTTCTTT	CAISPGTGILETEAFF